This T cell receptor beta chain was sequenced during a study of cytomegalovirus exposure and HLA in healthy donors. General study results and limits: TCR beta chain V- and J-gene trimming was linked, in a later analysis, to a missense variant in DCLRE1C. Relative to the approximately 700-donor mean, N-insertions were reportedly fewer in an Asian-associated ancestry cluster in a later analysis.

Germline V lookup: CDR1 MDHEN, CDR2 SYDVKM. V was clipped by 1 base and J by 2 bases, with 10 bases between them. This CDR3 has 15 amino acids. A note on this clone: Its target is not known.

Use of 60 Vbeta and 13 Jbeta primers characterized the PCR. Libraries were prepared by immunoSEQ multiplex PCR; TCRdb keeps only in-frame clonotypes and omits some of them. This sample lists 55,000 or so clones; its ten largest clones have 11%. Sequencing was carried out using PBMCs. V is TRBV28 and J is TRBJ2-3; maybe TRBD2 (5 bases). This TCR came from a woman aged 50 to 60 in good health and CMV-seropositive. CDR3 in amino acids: CASSLLTGITDTQYF. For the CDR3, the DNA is TGTGCCAGCAGTTTATTAACGGGGATCACAGATACGCAGTATTTT.